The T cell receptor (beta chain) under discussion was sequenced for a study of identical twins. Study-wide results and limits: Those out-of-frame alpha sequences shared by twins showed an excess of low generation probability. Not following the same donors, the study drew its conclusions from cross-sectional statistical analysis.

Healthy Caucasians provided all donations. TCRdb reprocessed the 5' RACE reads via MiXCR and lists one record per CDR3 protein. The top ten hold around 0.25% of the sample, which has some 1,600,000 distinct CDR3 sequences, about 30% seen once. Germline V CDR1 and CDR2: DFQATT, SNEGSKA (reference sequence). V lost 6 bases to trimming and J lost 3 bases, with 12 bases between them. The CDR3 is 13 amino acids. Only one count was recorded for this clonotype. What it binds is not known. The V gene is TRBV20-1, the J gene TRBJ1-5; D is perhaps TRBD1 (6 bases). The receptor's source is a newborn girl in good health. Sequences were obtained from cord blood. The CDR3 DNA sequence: TGCAGTGCCCTTGGACAGATCAATCAGCCCCAGCATTTT. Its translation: CSALGQINQPQHF.